A selection of T cell receptor beta chains follows, all from one sample in a study of tumor and adjacent non-tumor tissue in lung cancer. TCRdb re-called the multiplex PCR reads through MiXCR, storing one row per CDR3 protein. The table shows about 75,000 distinct CDR3 sequences, with around 70% occurring only once. Sequenced input: distant non-tumor lung tissue. The receptors here all came from a woman in her fifties or sixties with non-small cell lung cancer. Each CDR3 is given with its conserved first and last residue. The D gene is left open where the match is weak. The size of a clone is reported for some rows only, either as once, few or many, or as a class for expanded clones.

TRBV28	NA	NA	TRBJ1-5	TGTGCCAGCAGTTTTTCCTCCGGACAGACTACCAGCAATCAGCCCCAGCATTTT	CASSFSSGQTTSNQPQHF
TRBV7-2	NA	TRBD1	TRBJ2-3	TGTGCCAGCAGCTTAGATCAGGGGGCAGATACGCAGTATTTT	CASSLDQGADTQYF
TRBV6-1	many	TRBD2	TRBJ2-1	TGTGCCAGCGCCCGACCGGGGGGGAATGAGCAGTTCTTC	CASARPGGNEQFF
TRBV6-1	NA	NA	TRBJ2-3	TGTGCCAGCCGTGGGGAACTCGTCACAGATACGCAGTATTTT	CASRGELVTDTQYF
TRBV5-4	few	NA	TRBJ2-4	TGTGTCAGCAGCTTGCCCGGGGATCGCAAAAACATTCAGTACTTC	CVSSLPGDRKNIQYF
TRBV6-1	NA	NA	TRBJ1-5	TGTACCAGCAGTATTGAGGGCAGCGATCAGCCCCAGCATTTT	CTSSIEGSDQPQHF
TRBV6-2/TRBV6-3	NA	TRBD1	TRBJ2-7	TGTGCCAGCAGTAATAACAGGGGGCTCTGCGAACAGTACTTC	CASSNNRGLCEQYF
TRBV11-3	NA	NA	TRBJ2-3	TGTGCCAGCAACTTTATGTCGGATACACAGTATTTT	CASNFMSDTQYF
TRBV12-3/TRBV12-4	NA	NA	TRBJ2-7	TGTGCCAGTAGTACCACTAGCAGGAAACTTGAGCAGTACTTC	CASSTTSRKLEQYF
TRBV11-2	NA	TRBD1	TRBJ2-7	TGTGTCAGCAGCTCAGGGACAGGCCAGACCTACGAGCAGTACTTC	CVSSSGTGQTYEQYF
TRBV29-1	many	NA	TRBJ1-6	TGCAGCGTTGAGATTAGTAAGAATTCACCCCTCCACTTT	CSVEISKNSPLHF
TRBV5-1	NA	TRBD2	TRBJ2-7	TGCGCCAGCAGCCCTAGCGGGAGATGGTACGAGCAATACTTC	CASSPSGRWYEQYF
TRBV5-4	NA	NA	TRBJ2-3	TGTGCCAGCAGCCCGACACGGAACACAGATACGCAGTATTTT	CASSPTRNTDTQYF
TRBV4-1	NA	TRBD1	TRBJ2-7	TGCGTCAGCAGTCAAGATTTGTACAGGGGCTTGAGCGAGCAGTACTTC	CVSSQDLYRGLSEQYF
TRBV28	NA	NA	TRBJ2-2	TGTGCCAGCATACCGGGACACTTGAACACCGGGGAGCTGTTTTTT	CASIPGHLNTGELFF
TRBV10-3	NA	NA	TRBJ2-2	TGTGCCATCAGTGCGTCGATGGTAGGCGGGGAGCTGTTTTTT	CAISASMVGGELFF
TRBV5-6	few	TRBD2	TRBJ2-1	TGTGCCAGCAGCTTGCTAGCGGGAGGACCTGAGCAGTTCTTC	CASSLLAGGPEQFF
TRBV5-5	NA	TRBD1	TRBJ1-6	TGTGCCAGCAGCAGCACAGGGGTTGTAGGCTCCTATAATTCACCCCTCCACTTT	CASSSTGVVGSYNSPLHF
TRBV20-1	many	NA	TRBJ2-7	TGCAGTTTAAGAGGTAGATCCTACGAGCAGTACTTC	CSLRGRSYEQYF
TRBV5-1	NA	TRBD1	TRBJ2-5	TGCGCCAGCAGTTTAGGGGGCTCGGAGACCCAGTACTTC	CASSLGGSETQYF
TRBV20-1	many	TRBD2	TRBJ2-5	TGCAGTGCTCCCCCGGGGGGGGAGACCCAGTACTTC	CSAPPGGETQYF
TRBV6-5	NA	NA	TRBJ1-5	TGTGCCTGGAGGAGTATAGGCCGCAATCAGCCCCAGCATTTT	CAWRSIGRNQPQHF
TRBV10-3	many	TRBD2	TRBJ2-7	TGTGCCATCAGTGAGTTAGCGGGAGGTGAAGAGCAGTACTTC	CAISELAGGEEQYF
TRBV5-4	NA	TRBD2	TRBJ2-1	TGTACCAGCAGGCTGGGACTAGCAGATTACAATGAGCAGTTCTTC	CTSRLGLADYNEQFF
TRBV24-1	NA	TRBD1	TRBJ2-7	TGTGCCACCAGTGATCAACCGGGACAGGGGACGGGTAAGCAGTACTTC	CATSDQPGQGTGKQYF
TRBV24-1	NA	NA	TRBJ2-2	TGTGCCACCAGTGAAGGTGCCCACGTGGACACCGGGGAGCTGTTTTTT	CATSEGAHVDTGELFF
TRBV4-3	NA	TRBD2	TRBJ2-1	TGCGCCAGCAGCCAGATAGCGGGAGGGGTCGATGAACAGTTCTTC	CASSQIAGGVDEQFF
TRBV10-3	NA	TRBD1	TRBJ2-7	TGTGCCATCAGTGACCCGGGACAGAAGTTGACATATGATCAGTACTTC	CAISDPGQKLTYDQYF
TRBV5-6	NA	NA	TRBJ1-1	TGTGCCAACAGTTTGCCCGGGAACACTGAAGCTTTCTTT	CANSLPGNTEAFF
TRBV4-3	many	NA	TRBJ2-7	TGCGCCAGCAGCGCAAACAGGGCGGACTACGAGCAGTACTTC	CASSANRADYEQYF
TRBV29-1	NA	NA	TRBJ2-5	TGCAGCGTTGACGGACTAACGGGCAAGGCCCAGTACTTC	CSVDGLTGKAQYF
TRBV20-1	few	NA	TRBJ1-6	TGCAGTGTTACACAGGACCCAAATTCACCCCTCCACTTT	CSVTQDPNSPLHF
TRBV2	NA	NA	TRBJ2-7	TGTGCCAGCAGTGTCGACAGCCAAGCTCTCTCCTACGAGCAGTACTTC	CASSVDSQALSYEQYF
TRBV7-8	many	TRBD2	TRBJ2-7	TGTGCCAGCCGGGAGGATCACTACGAGCAGTACTTC	CASREDHYEQYF
TRBV4-2	few	TRBD1	TRBJ1-6	TGTGCCAGCAGCCAAGATTCCCCTCGGACAGGGGCTAATTCACCCCTCCACTTT	CASSQDSPRTGANSPLHF
TRBV29-1	many	NA	TRBJ2-7	TGCAGCGGGGGGCCAACCTCCTACGAGCAGTACTTC	CSGGPTSYEQYF
TRBV29-1	NA	NA	TRBJ2-3	TGCTGCCTTGAATGGGAAGACGATGCGCAATATTTT	CCLEWEDDAQYF
TRBV20-1	many	NA	TRBJ2-7	TGCAGTGCTAGAGCCAAACCGGGACTCCAGTCGGGCGAGCAGTACTTC	CSARAKPGLQSGEQYF
TRBV20-1	NA	NA	TRBJ2-1	TGCAGTGCTGGACCGCTTCTAGGCTACAGTGAGCAGTTCTTC	CSAGPLLGYSEQFF
TRBV5-1	NA	TRBD2	TRBJ2-5	TGCGCCGGCAGCCCGCCCGTAGCGGGAGAGGAGACCCAGTATTTC	CAGSPPVAGEETQYF
TRBV14	NA	TRBD2	TRBJ2-7	TGTGCCAGCAGCCAGTCGGTCGGGAGGGCCGCCGAGCAGTACTTC	CASSQSVGRAAEQYF
TRBV6-2/TRBV6-3	NA	NA	TRBJ1-5	TGTGCCAGCAACCCCACCCAAAGGGGTTACACTCAGCCCCAGCATTTT	CASNPTQRGYTQPQHF
TRBV6-1	NA	NA	TRBJ2-6	TGTGCCAGCAGTAAAGTAGCAGGAGCCGGGTCTGAGGCCAACGTCCTGACTTTC	CASSKVAGAGSEANVLTF
TRBV11-1	NA	NA	TRBJ2-1	TGTGCCAGCAGCTTAGCGACAGGAGTCAATGAGCCGTTCTTC	CASSLATGVNEPFF
TRBV3-1	NA	NA	TRBJ2-7	TGTGTCAGCAGCCTTACGTCCCAGCACAACTACGAGCAGTACTTC	CVSSLTSQHNYEQYF
TRBV29-1	NA	NA	TRBJ2-1	TGCAACGTCGAAGGGGGCGGGAGTCGGCTCAATGAGCAGTTCTTC	CNVEGGGSRLNEQFF
TRBV7-9	many	NA	TRBJ2-2	TGTGCCAGCAGCTTAGCGACCGGGGAGCTGTTTTTT	CASSLATGELFF
TRBV6-1	NA	TRBD1	TRBJ2-2	TGTGCCAGCAGTGATCGCACCGGAACAGGGGTCCTCCTTCAGACCGGGGAGCTGTTTTTT	CASSDRTGTGVLLQTGELFF
TRBV29-1	many	NA	TRBJ2-1	TGCAGCGGCTACAGCCTGTCCTACAATGAGCAGTTCTTC	CSGYSLSYNEQFF
TRBV20-1	many	NA	TRBJ2-7	TGCAGTGCTAGAGTTCCGGGACGGCGTTCCTACGAGCAGTACTTC	CSARVPGRRSYEQYF